The clone carrying this TCR beta chain was found a few times. What it binds is unknown. The entry originates in a study of regulatory T cells in long-lasting Graves disease. About the study: The criterion for persistent Graves' disease was over 5 years of antithyroid drugs with positive TSH receptor antibodies.

J gave up 0 bases and V 1 base, and 9 bases lay outside the gene matches. The CDR3 is 20 amino acids. The V gene's germline CDR1 is PRHDT and CDR2 FYEKMQ (reference sequence). This sample's time point: persistent/refractory GD, antithyroid drugs over 5 years with positive TRAb. The TCR library was prepared using RNA isolated from PBMCs. Findings and caveats of the study: Tissue studied was limited to peripheral blood, excluding thyroid tissue. Preferential use of TRBV28, TRBJ1-2 and TRBJ2-5 was seen in persistent disease. In persistent patients, shared public clonotypes (about 2,800) outnumbered those in new patients (approximately 940).

Building the TCR beta libraries relied on iRepertoire HTBI primers, and CDR3 regions underwent Arm-PCR. TCRdb re-derived calls from the multiplex PCR reads in MiXCR, one entry per CDR3 protein. The sample includes hundreds of thousands of distinct CDR3 sequences, roughly a fifth seen only once; the top ten take approximately 15%. The receptor was isolated from a female donor with Graves disease. Material: peripheral blood mononuclear cells (PBMCs), obtained when the disease was refractory, from a patient treated with antithyroid drugs. The rearrangement joins TRBV13 to TRBJ2-5; TRBD2 aligns across 15 bases. CDR3 DNA sequence: TGTGCCAGCAGCTTAGAGGGACTAGCGGGAGGCCCGGGGGACCAAGAGACCCAGTACTTC. It specifies CASSLEGLAGGPGDQETQYF.